The 26 T cell receptor beta chains below were found in one sample sequenced in a study of post-analysis software for immune sequencing data. Study-level points and caveats: Roughly 5 TRBV segments (TRBV5-6, TRBV5-1 and TRBV20-1 among them) occurred more frequently in patients than in controls.

No cognate antigen is known for these TCRs. Included in the TCR beta cDNA libraries were unique molecular identifiers. TCRdb used MiXCR to reprocess the PCR reads, holding one entry per CDR3 protein. The sample carries fewer than 850,000 distinct CDR3 sequences, under 60% recorded once. The specimen was blood. The receptors derive from a girl aged 10-17 years with multiple sclerosis.

The V gene is TRBV4-3, the J gene TRBJ2-1; a weak D match, TRBD2 (5 bases). This CDR3 is 15 amino acids long. Germline assignment: CDR1 LGHNA and CDR2 YSLEER. V shed 4 bases and J shed 0 bases, with 10 bases lying between them. The CDR3 nucleotides are TGCGCCAGCAGCCGGGTAGCGCACTCCTACAATGAGCAGTTCTTC. Its protein is CASSRVAHSYNEQFF.

The rearrangement joins TRBV30 to TRBJ1-2; 7 nucleotides line up with TRBD1. V lost 2 bases, J lost 2 bases, and 2 bases stayed unmatched. Germline CDR1 is GTSNPN and CDR2 is SVGIG (reference sequence). CDR3 size: 13 residues. The CDR3 reads CAWSQGQNYGYTF. The DNA for the CDR3 is TGTGCCTGGAGTCAGGGACAGAACTATGGCTACACCTTC.

The chain combines TRBV7-8 with TRBJ2-3, with a tentative D call TRBD2 (5 bases). The CDR3 spans 17 residues. Trimming removed 4 bases from V and 0 bases from J, with 17 bases in between. Looked up from germline, CDR1 is SGHVS and CDR2 is FQNEAQ. CDR3 nucleotide sequence: TGTGCCAGCAGCTCCCCTGTGGGTCCTAGCAGCACAGATACGCAGTATTTT. Translated, it gives CASSSPVGPSSTDTQYF.

This clonotype was detected only a few times. A single base separates this from a much larger clone, so it may be a read error. The CDR3 spells CASSEDYEQYF. In nucleotides, the CDR3 is TGTGCCAGCAGTGAAGACTACGAGCAGTACTTC. V usage is TRBV6-1 and J usage is TRBJ2-7; D remains unclear. Per germline, CDR1 MNHNS and CDR2 SASEGT. The CDR3 is 11 residues long. Deletions cut 1 base from V and 3 bases from J, with 1 base between.

The chain joins TRBV24-1 to TRBJ2-7; D may correspond to TRBD1 or TRBD2 (5 bases each). Germline lookup yields CDR1 KGHDR and CDR2 SFDVKD. The CDR3 length is 14 residues. Trimming shortened V by 6 bases and J by 2 bases, and 13 bases separated the two germline ends. The CDR3 loop is CATSPGRQAYEQYF. CDR3 nucleotide sequence: TGTGCCACCAGTCCGGGACGTCAAGCCTACGAGCAGTACTTC.

The chain combines TRBV5-1 with TRBJ2-5; D is undetermined. The CDR3 covers 16 residues. Trimming took off 0 bases at V and 2 bases at J, with 14 bases between the two ends. CDR1 is SGHRS, CDR2 YFSETQ, per germline. The CDR3 nucleotides read TGCGCCAGCAGCTTGGCCGGGCGAAGAGATCAAGAGACCCAGTACTTC. This codes for CASSLAGRRDQETQYF. Filled out from reference TRBV5-1 and TRBJ2-5, the complete variable domain reads KAGVTQTPRYLIKTRGQQVTLSCSPISGHRSVSWYQQTPGQGLQFLFEYFSETQRNKGNFPGRFSGRQFSNSRSEMNVSTLELGDSALYLCASSLAGRRDQETQYFGPGTRLLVL.

The V and J genes are TRBV4-2 and TRBJ2-3; TRBD2 aligns across 9 bases. Losses at the gene ends were 8 bases for V and 2 bases for J; bases not matched to a gene: 8. This CDR3 has 15 amino acids. The germline CDR1 and CDR2 sequences are LGHNA and YNFKEQ. The DNA for the CDR3 is TGTGCCAGCGGGCGACTAGCGGAGATCACAGATACGCAGTATTTT. It translates to CASGRLAEITDTQYF.

The chain links TRBV12-3 or TRBV12-4 to TRBJ2-5; 11 bases fit TRBD2. The CDR3 extends over 15 amino acids. Unmatched junction bases numbered 3, after V lost 3 bases and J lost 3 bases. CDR3 nucleotide sequence: TGTGCCAGCAGTTTGCCGACTAGCGGGAAAGAGACCCAGTACTTC. Translating gives CASSLPTSGKETQYF.

The rearrangement links TRBV27 to TRBJ2-3, with 10 bases fitting TRBD1. This CDR3 contains 15 residues. Trimming at V came to 4 bases and at J to 1 base, leaving 2 bases not matched to a gene. Germline V gives CDR1 MNHEY, CDR2 SMNVEV (reference sequence). The CDR3 DNA follows: TGTGCCAGCAGTTACGGGACAGGGGGCACAGATACGCAGTATTTT. Translation gives CASSYGTGGTDTQYF.

This chain uses TRBV5-1 with TRBJ2-1; 9 bases align to TRBD2. V dropped 1 base and J dropped 4; count of bases not matched to a gene: 3. CDR1 SGHRS and CDR2 YFSETQ come from the germline V gene. This CDR3 spans 15 amino acids. The CDR3 nucleotides read TGCGCCAGCAGCTTGAGCGGGAGGCAGTACAATGAGCAGTTCTTC. Translation gives CASSLSGRQYNEQFF.

V usage is TRBV20-1 and J usage is TRBJ2-7; 9 bases line up with TRBD1. Germline V gene data show CDR1 as DFQATT and CDR2 as SNEGSKA (reference sequence). J lost 3 bases, V lost 3 bases, and 3 bases had no gene match. CDR3 length: 13 residues. The DNA for the CDR3 is TGCAGTGCTAGGGGACAGGGTCTCTACGAGCAGTACTTC. It translates to CSARGQGLYEQYF.

V gene TRBV14 combines with J gene TRBJ1-1; unclear D gene. V gave up 1 base and J gave up 0 bases, with 9 bases separating them. Germline lookup yields CDR1 SGHDN and CDR2 FVKESK. The CDR3 length is 15 residues. CDR3 loop: CASSQASGVNTEAFF. The CDR3 DNA sequence: TGTGCCAGCAGCCAAGCTTCGGGAGTGAACACTGAAGCTTTCTTT.

V and J are TRBV25-1 and TRBJ1-6; the D gene is possibly TRBD1 (5 bases). Germline CDR1 is MGHDK and CDR2 is SYGVNS. The CDR3 extends over 16 amino acids. V lost 0 bases and J lost 6, with 12 bases in between. This chain's CDR3 is CASSEYNAGRNSPLHF. CDR3 bases: TGTGCCAGCAGTGAATATAACGCAGGGCGTAATTCACCCCTCCACTTT.

This clonotype was detected once. The chain uses TRBV7-9 and TRBJ2-6; TRBD2 is a possible D gene (5 bases). CDR1 SEHNR and CDR2 FQNEAQ come from the germline V gene (reference sequence). V was clipped by 5 bases and J by 0 bases, with 8 bases between them. There are 15 residues in the CDR3. Written as DNA, the CDR3 is TGTGCCAGCAGCATAGGGAGCTCTGGGGCCAACGTCCTGACTTTC. Translated: CASSIGSSGANVLTF.

This clonotype was counted between two and nine times. The chain uses TRBV12-3 or TRBV12-4 and TRBJ2-7; 7 bases match TRBD1. The CDR3 consists of 13 residues. The V segment lost 10 bases and the J segment 1 base; nucleotides outside the gene matches: 7. DNA for the CDR3: TGTGCCAAAAGGGACAGACCGTCCTACGAGCAGTACTTC. The encoded protein is CAKRDRPSYEQYF.

This chain connects TRBV6-5 to TRBJ1-2; TRBD1 matches 10 bases. V gave up 4 bases and J gave up 4 bases; unmatched junction bases: 6. The CDR3 spans 15 residues. Per the germline V gene, CDR1 is MNHEY and CDR2 is SVGAGI. The CDR3 DNA is TGTGCCAGCAGTTGGACAGGGGGGAACAGCTATGGCTACACCTTC. Protein sequence: CASSWTGGNSYGYTF.

Notes on this clonotype: This may come from a read error, since a much larger clone is one base off. The chain uses TRBV7-9 and TRBJ2-7; D possibly corresponds to TRBD2 (6 bases). This CDR3 is 13 amino acids long. Trimming stripped 6 bases from V and 0 bases from J, with 9 bases between. Germline V CDR1 and CDR2: SEHNR, FQNEAQ (reference sequence). The chain's CDR3 is CASSIGSSYEQYF. CDR3 bases: TGTGCCAGCAGTATCGGGAGCTCCTACGAGCAGTACTTC.

This CDR3 is CSAPTAGGAGEQYF. CDR3 nucleotide sequence: TGCAGTGCTCCCACGGCAGGGGGCGCGGGGGAGCAGTACTTC. The chain employs TRBV20-1 and TRBJ2-5; D perhaps matches TRBD1 (8 bases). Germline loops: CDR1 DFQATT, CDR2 SNEGSKA (reference sequence). CDR3 length: 14 residues. V dropped 5 bases and J dropped 11 bases, with 24 bases sitting between them.

V and J are TRBV29-1 and TRBJ2-1, with 9 positions matching TRBD2. The germline gives CDR1 SQVTM, CDR2 ANQGSEA. Losses at the gene ends were 3 bases for V and 1 base for J; bases not matched to a gene: 7. The CDR3 spans 16 residues. This chain's CDR3 is CSVEGAGGVSYNEQFF. The CDR3 region has the DNA TGCAGCGTTGAGGGTGCGGGAGGGGTATCCTACAATGAGCAGTTCTTC.

The chain uses TRBV6-1 and TRBJ2-6; D call uncertain. The germline CDR1 and CDR2 sequences are MNHNS and SASEGT. V dropped 3 bases and J dropped 0 bases, with 6 bases sitting between them. CDR3 size: 15 residues. Here the CDR3 reads CASSDPLSGANVLTF. CDR3 DNA sequence: TGTGCCAGCAGTGACCCCCTCTCTGGGGCCAACGTCCTGACTTTC.

The chain is built from TRBV29-1 and TRBJ1-2; D gene unclear. Germline loops: CDR1 SQVTM, CDR2 ANQGSEA. This CDR3 has 12 residues. With 4 bases removed from V and 4 bases from J, the gap between germline ends came to 10 bases. Here the CDR3 reads CSVGSAVYGYTF. The DNA for the CDR3 is TGCAGCGTTGGTTCAGCCGTCTATGGCTACACCTTC.

This clonotype came up once. The rearrangement links TRBV6-2 or TRBV6-3 to TRBJ2-7, with a weak D call TRBD1 (6 bases). Deletions cut 9 bases from V and 5 bases from J, with 17 bases between. CDR3 size: 13 residues. The germline gives CDR1 MNHEY, CDR2 SVGEGT. The CDR3 DNA reads TGTGCCAGTAACAAACAGGGAGCAGACGAGCAGTACTTC. It specifies CASNKQGADEQYF.

The chain's CDR3 is CATSREQSTEKLFF. CDR3 DNA: TGTGCCACCAGCAGAGAGCAGTCGACTGAAAAACTGTTTTTT. The V gene is TRBV15, the J gene TRBJ1-4; D is unclear. From germline, CDR1 is LNHNV and CDR2 YYDKDF (reference sequence). This CDR3 region has 14 residues. Trimming left V 0 bases short and J 7 bases short, with 9 bases between.

The gene calls are TRBV20-1 and TRBJ2-7; 10 bases agree with TRBD1. Germline V gives CDR1 DFQATT, CDR2 SNEGSKA (reference sequence). This CDR3 comprises 17 residues. The J segment lost 0 bases and the V segment lost 3 bases, leaving 11 bases of the junction unmatched. The DNA of the CDR3 is TGCAGTGCTAGCGGGACAGGGGCGCTAAGAAGCTCCTACGAGCAGTACTTC. Its protein is CSASGTGALRSSYEQYF.

In this sample, this clonotype turned up a few times. This rearrangement joins TRBV29-1 to TRBJ2-1, with D possibly being TRBD2 (5 bases). Germline CDR1 is SQVTM and CDR2 is ANQGSEA. This CDR3 contains 16 residues. V shed 7 bases and J shed 4 bases, with 23 bases lying between them. CDR3 sequence: CSARAGRRSGYNEQFF. The CDR3, as DNA: TGCAGCGCCCGGGCTGGGCGGAGGTCGGGTTACAATGAGCAGTTCTTC.

The rearrangement links TRBV12-3 or TRBV12-4 to TRBJ1-4; possible D gene TRBD1, 6 bases. The CDR3 has 15 amino acids. Trimming left V 4 bases short and J 2 bases short, with 11 bases between. The CDR3: CASSYRDRTNEKLFF. The CDR3, as DNA: TGTGCCAGCAGTTACAGGGATAGGACTAATGAAAAACTGTTTTTT.